This TCR beta chain appears in the sequencing data of a study of shared clonotypes between healthy human individuals. Overall study context: The study enrolled two women and a few men aged 18 to 49.

The CDR3 runs to 15 residues. J lost 5 bases, V lost 5 bases, and 8 bases had no gene match. In germline, CDR1 is SEHNR, CDR2 FQNEAQ (reference sequence). Concerning this clone: Its specificity is unknown. Other DNA sequences from this sample encode an identical CDR3 as well.

General study results and limits: Sequencing depth was a factor that was expected to affect clonotype sharing among donors.

In the authors' methods: ImmunoSEQ output held junction-only sequences without quality scores, so filtering differed. Here immunoSEQ multiplex PCR was the method, and the copy in TCRdb shows in-frame clones only, minus some. V and J calls and clone size follow that table, whereas D and trimming were derived from the DNA. The table records 400,000 to 600,000 clones, nearly 80% of them present only once. This chain links TRBV7-9 with TRBJ1-4; the match to TRBD1 covers 7 bases. The receptor was isolated from a woman aged 40 to 50 in good health. Some clones in this sample may be carry-over from other donors' samples. The sample consisted of PBMCs. The CDR3 here is CASSPRTGENEKLFF. The CDR3 coding sequence is TGTGCCAGCAGCCCCCGGACAGGAGAGAATGAAAAACTGTTTTTT.